This T cell receptor beta chain was documented in a study of blood T cell repertoires in COVID-19. Source study methods: Estimates of nucleated cell counts were drawn from the amplification of reference gene primers. The repertoire was sequenced with immunoSEQ multiplex PCR; TCRdb's copy has only in-frame clones and lacks some. Clone size and V and J calls were adopted from that table, with D and trimming inferred from the DNA. The sample includes 400,000 to 500,000 clones, about 88% of them seen just once. In terms of age and location, participants ranged from roughly 18 to 100 years and lived in under 30 US areas. The source is a woman younger than 30 who had been exposed to COVID-19. Source material: PBMCs or T cells enriched from blood (not recorded which).

DNA for the CDR3: TGTGCCTGGAGGCTTTGTGCGGGAGAGACCCAGTACTTC. Its protein product is CAWRLCAGETQYF. The V gene is TRBV30, the J gene TRBJ2-5; D perhaps matches TRBD2 (5 bases). CDR1 and CDR2 from the germline V gene are GTSNPN and SVGIG (reference sequence). V lost 3 bases and J lost 4, with 12 bases in between. The CDR3 runs to 13 residues. The full variable domain, rest sourced from reference TRBV30 and TRBJ2-5, is SQTIHQWPATLVQPVGSPLSLECTVEGTSNPNLYWYRQAAGRGLQLLFYSVGIGQISSEVPQNLSASRPQDRQFILSSKKLLLSDSGFYLCAWRLCAGETQYFGPGTRLLVL.